The T cell receptor beta chain under discussion was sequenced for a study of blood T cell repertoires in COVID-19. Trimming removed 1 base from V and 4 bases from J; junction bases left unmatched: 4. CDR1 and CDR2 (germline): LGHNA, YSLEER. The CDR3 covers 15 residues. This table comes from immunoSEQ multiplex PCR, and its TCRdb copy is limited to in-frame clones, with some not included. The repertoire holds some 320,000 clones, with around 87% as singletons. This sequence was found in a woman in her forties or fifties who had recovered from COVID-19. The genes are TRBV4-3 and TRBJ2-7; 10 bases map to TRBD2. The specimen sequenced was peripheral blood. This CDR3 is CASSQASGSSYEQYF. Here the CDR3 DNA reads TGCGCCAGCAGCCAAGCTAGCGGGAGCTCATACGAGCAGTACTTC.